This T cell receptor beta chain was profiled in a study of regulatory T cells in long-lasting Graves disease. Study observations and caveats: Persistent disease showed a preference for TRBV28, TRBJ1-2 and TRBJ2-5. Compared with new cases, persistent Graves' patients showed reduced TCR diversity.

This clonotype was seen more than once but under ten times. Antigen unknown. Relying on iRepertoire HTBI primers and Arm-PCR of CDR3 regions, the team built TCR beta libraries. Each CDR3 protein is one row after TCRdb ran MiXCR on the multiplex PCR reads. The table records 300,000 to 500,000 distinct CDR3 sequences, around 21% of them present only once. Germline CDR1 and CDR2: SGDLS and YYNGEE. Trimming stripped 4 bases from V and 7 bases from J, with 14 bases between. There are 13 residues in the CDR3. Time point denoted: persistent/refractory GD, antithyroid drugs over 5 years with positive TRAb. After RNA was extracted from PBMCs, the TCR library was made from it.

The receptor was isolated from a female donor with Graves disease. This chain joins TRBV9 and TRBJ1-2; TRBD1 might be the D (6 bases). The material was peripheral blood mononuclear cells (PBMCs), obtained when the disease was refractory, from a patient treated with antithyroid drugs. The CDR3 DNA is TGTGCCAGCAGCCCAACAGGGTTGGGTGGCTACACCTTC. Translation gives CASSPTGLGGYTF. The whole variable domain, remainder taken from reference TRBV9 and TRBJ1-2, is DSGVTQTPKHLITATGQRVTLRCSPRSGDLSVYWYQQSLDQGLQFLIQYYNGEERAKGNILERFSAQQFPDLHSELNLSSLELGDSALYFCASSPTGLGGYTFGSGTRLTVV.